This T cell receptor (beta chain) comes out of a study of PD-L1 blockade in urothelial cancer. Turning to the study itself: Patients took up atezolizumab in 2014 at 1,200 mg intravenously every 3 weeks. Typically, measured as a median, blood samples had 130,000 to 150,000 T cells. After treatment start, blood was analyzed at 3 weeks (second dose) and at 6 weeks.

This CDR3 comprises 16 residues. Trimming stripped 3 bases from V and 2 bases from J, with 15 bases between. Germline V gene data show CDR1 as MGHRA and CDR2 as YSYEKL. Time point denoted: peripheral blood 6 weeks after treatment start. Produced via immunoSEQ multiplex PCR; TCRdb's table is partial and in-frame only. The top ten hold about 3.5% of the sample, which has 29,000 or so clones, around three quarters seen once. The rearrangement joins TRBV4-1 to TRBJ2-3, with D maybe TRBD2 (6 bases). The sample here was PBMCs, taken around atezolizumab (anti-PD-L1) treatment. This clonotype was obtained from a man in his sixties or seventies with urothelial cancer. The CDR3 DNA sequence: TGCGCCAGCAGCCATTCGCCTAGCGAACCCACAGATACGCAGTATTTT. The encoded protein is CASSHSPSEPTDTQYF.